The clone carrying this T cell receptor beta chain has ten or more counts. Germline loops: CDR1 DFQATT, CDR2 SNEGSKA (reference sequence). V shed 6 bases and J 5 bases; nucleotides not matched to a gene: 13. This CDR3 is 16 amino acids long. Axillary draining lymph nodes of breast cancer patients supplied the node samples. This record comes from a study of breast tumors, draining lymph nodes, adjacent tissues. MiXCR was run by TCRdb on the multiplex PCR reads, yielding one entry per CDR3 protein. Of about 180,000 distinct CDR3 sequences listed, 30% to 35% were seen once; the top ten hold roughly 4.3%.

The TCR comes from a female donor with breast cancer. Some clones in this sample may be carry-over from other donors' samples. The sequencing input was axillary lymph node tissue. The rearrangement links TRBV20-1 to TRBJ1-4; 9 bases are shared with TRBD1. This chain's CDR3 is CSANDRGRGSNEKLFF. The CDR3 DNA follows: TGCAGTGCGAACGACAGGGGGAGGGGGTCAAATGAAAAACTGTTTTTT.